This T cell receptor (beta chain) was documented in a study of CXCR4 blockade with PD-1 therapy in pancreatic cancer. This table comes from immunoSEQ multiplex PCR, and its TCRdb copy is limited to in-frame clones, with some not included. The sample yields 15,000 or so clones, over 55% seen once. The J segment lost 7 bases and the V segment lost 8 bases, leaving 13 bases of the junction unmatched. Germline V CDR1 and CDR2: SQVTM, ANQGSEA. The CDR3 sequence is 14 residues long. This clone was found a few times. The TCR was taken from a human donor with pancreatic ductal adenocarcinoma. This chain links TRBV29-1 with TRBJ1-4, with 7 bases identical to TRBD1. The sample comprised tumor tissue. The CDR3 DNA follows: TGCAGCACCTTGAAAGGTCAGGGGGTTGAAAAACTGTTTTTT. It is translated as CSTLKGQGVEKLFF.